Listed here is a single TCR beta chain. Antigen specificity is unknown. The data stem from a study of PD-1 blockade in classical Hodgkin lymphoma. Regarding the study as a whole: Those achieving complete response showed baseline diversity like newly diagnosed patients.

Only in-frame clones appear in the TCRdb table, and some are missing; sequencing was by immunoSEQ multiplex PCR. The table shows approximately 65,000 clones, with 91% occurring only once. Germline V CDR1 and CDR2: SEHNR, FQNEAQ (reference sequence). The CDR3 loop spans 15 amino acids. The V gene end was trimmed by 1 base and the J gene end by 5 bases; junction bases not matched to a gene: 2. Time point meaning: cycle 4 day 1 (C4D1), after less than 7 weeks of nivolumab. Exposure to brentuximab vedotin varied, and each patient had relapsed following autologous stem cell transplantation. The clonotype comes from a human donor with classical Hodgkin lymphoma. Here the sequenced sample was peripheral blood mononuclear cells (PBMCs), taken before the fourth cycle of nivolumab. V gene TRBV7-9 combines with J gene TRBJ2-1; 10 nucleotides line up with TRBD2. DNA for the CDR3: TGTGCCAGCAGCTTAGGTAGCGGGGGGCACAATGAGCAGTTCTTC. Translated, it gives CASSLGSGGHNEQFF.